This T cell receptor beta chain derives from a study of T cells in Graves' hyperthyroidism and ophthalmopathy. Study-wide results and caveats: With a median lead of approximately 6.4 months before onset, the model predicted ophthalmopathy. Blood also contained most expanded thyroid clonotypes above 0.001.

Criteria for exclusion of patients were uncontrolled infection, other autoimmune disease, pregnancy or lactation. Trimming took off 3 bases at V and 2 bases at J, with 9 bases between the two ends. CDR1 is SGHRS and CDR2 is YFSETQ in the germline V gene. This CDR3 contains 13 residues. The investigators amplified TCR beta CDR3 regions from RNA transcripts. Primed by the HTBI set, a first-round RT-PCR was run on the TCR CDR3. One entry per CDR3 protein results from TCRdb running MiXCR on the multiplex PCR reads. The sample records about 400,000 distinct CDR3 sequences, around 15% being singletons. This clonotype has a count of ten or more. Its antigen is undetermined.

V usage is TRBV5-1 and J usage is TRBJ2-7; D is tentatively TRBD1 or TRBD2 (5 bases each). This clonotype was sampled from a woman aged 55-75 years with Graves' ophthalmopathy. Sequenced: blood. CDR3 loop: CASSYGAPYEQYF. The CDR3 DNA reads TGCGCCAGCAGCTACGGGGCCCCCTACGAGCAGTACTTC.